Detailed here is one T cell receptor (beta chain). The antigen this receptor binds is unknown. No base quality values were provided; no much bigger clone lies one nucleotide off. The trial excluded patients who had a history of autoimmune disease or who were on systemic immunosuppression. Peripheral blood for TCR sequencing was collected from all dose cohorts at baseline, on cycle 4 day 1, and on cycle 7 day 1. Samples were obtained from an open-label, multicenter, first-in-human phase I dose-escalation trial of ivuxolimab. Adults with locally advanced or metastatic melanoma, renal cell carcinoma, hepatocellular carcinoma or head and neck squamous cell carcinoma were enrolled in the trial. Before TCR sequencing, CD4+ T cells and CD8+ T cells from peripheral blood were sorted into separate populations. The data belong to a study of OX40 agonist ivuxolimab in advanced cancers. Some background on the complete study: Ivuxolimab was a fully human IgG2 agonistic monoclonal antibody targeting the costimulatory receptor OX40 (CD134). Intravenous ivuxolimab was administered to patients every 2 weeks at six dose levels: 0.01, 0.1, 0.3, 1.5, 3 and 10 mg/kg. Of the approximately 50 dose-escalation patients, hepatocellular carcinoma was present in roughly 19, melanoma in roughly 15, renal cell carcinoma in 9 and head and neck cancer in 9. A male proportion of around 81% and a mean age of 60 years, ranging from about 23 to 90, were recorded for the dose-escalation cohort. Prior anti-PD-1, anti-PD-L1 or anti-CTLA-4 therapy was permitted, and 40% of dose-escalation patients had received checkpoint inhibitors. Partial responses were achieved by three dose-escalation patients, of whom one had hepatocellular carcinoma and two had cutaneous melanoma. The purpose of peripheral TCRbeta sequencing was to test whether ivuxolimab changed TCR sequence diversity and led to clonal T-cell expansion. The paper reports the monotherapy dose-escalation portion (N = 52 patients) of the phase I ivuxolimab trial. Findings and caveats that apply to the study as a whole: After ivuxolimab, more expanded clones were found on average in CD8+ T cells than in CD4+ T cells. Clonal expansion of both CD4+ and CD8+ blood T cells was observed from baseline to week 6 at doses 0.1 to 3.0 mg/kg. Which antigens the clonally expanded peripheral T cells were specific for was not determined. Partial responders in the 0.1-3.0 mg/kg groups had among the lowest normalized peripheral clonal expansion, especially among CD8+ T cells. Low levels of normalized T-cell clonal expansion were also seen in some nonresponding patients.

The CDR3 holds 11 amino acids from the cysteine to the phenylalanine. Only the CDR3 portion is preserved as DNA: 33 bases, with reading frame beginning at the first base. According to the germline V gene, CDR1 reads MDHEN and CDR2 reads SYDVKM. Trimming at the junction amounts to 6 bases on V and 6 bases on J, and the germline ends lie 5 bases apart. For sequencing of the TCRbeta CDR3 region, genomic DNA was extracted from the sorted cells. TCRbeta CDR3 regions were sequenced using the immunoSEQ Assay. In its TCRdb copy, this immuneACCESS table keeps in-frame sequences only and misses some clones. Where compared with another copy, unresolved V genes explain less than half of these, and the others have no known cause. The sample records roughly 130,000 clones, around 95% of which are singletons. The ten largest make up more than 0.15% of the sample.

The receptor's source is an adult with an advanced solid tumor such as melanoma, head and neck, liver or kidney cancer. The receptor chain draws on TRBV28 and TRBJ1-4; confidence is insufficient to name the D gene. The sequencing here drew on CD4+ or CD8+ T cells sorted from blood, taken in a trial of the OX40 agonist ivuxolimab. The DNA sequence reads TGTGCCAGCAGCCAATATGAAAAACTGTTTTTT. This gives the protein CASSQYEKLFF.